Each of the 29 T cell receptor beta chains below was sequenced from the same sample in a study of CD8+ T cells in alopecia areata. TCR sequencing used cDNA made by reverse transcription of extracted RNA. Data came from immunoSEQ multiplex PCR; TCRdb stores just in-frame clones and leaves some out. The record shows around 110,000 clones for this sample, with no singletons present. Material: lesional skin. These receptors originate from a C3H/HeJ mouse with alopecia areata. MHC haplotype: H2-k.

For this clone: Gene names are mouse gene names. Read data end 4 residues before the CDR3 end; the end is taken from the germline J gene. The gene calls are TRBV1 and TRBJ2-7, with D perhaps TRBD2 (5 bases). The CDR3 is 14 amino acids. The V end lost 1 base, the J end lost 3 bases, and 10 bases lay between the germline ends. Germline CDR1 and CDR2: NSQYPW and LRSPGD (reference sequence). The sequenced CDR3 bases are TGCACCTGCAGTGCAGGTTCTGGGATCTAT. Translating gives CTCSAGSGIY. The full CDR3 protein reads CTCSAGSGIYEQYF.

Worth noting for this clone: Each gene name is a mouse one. Partial CDR3 DNA: TGCACCTGCAGTGCAGTGGGGACAGGGGGCCCAGAA. It translates to CTCSAVGTGGPE. The full-length CDR3 reads as CTCSAVGTGGPETLYF. The V and J genes are TRBV1 and TRBJ2-3; 12 bases align to TRBD1. The sequence runs out 4 residues before the end of the CDR3; the remainder is reconstructed from the germline J gene. The CDR3 has 16 residues. The J segment lost 4 bases and the V segment lost 1 base, leaving 3 bases of the junction unmatched. Germline CDR1 reads NSQYPW; CDR2 reads LRSPGD (reference sequence).

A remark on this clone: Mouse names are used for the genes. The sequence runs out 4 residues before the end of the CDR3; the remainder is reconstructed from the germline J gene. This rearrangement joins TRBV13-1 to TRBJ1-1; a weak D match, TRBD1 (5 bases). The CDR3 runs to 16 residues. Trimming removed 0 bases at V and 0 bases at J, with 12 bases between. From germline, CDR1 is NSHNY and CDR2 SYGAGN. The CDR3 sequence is CASSDAPQGANTEVFF. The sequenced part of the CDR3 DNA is TGTGCCAGCAGTGATGCACCGCAGGGCGCAAACACA.

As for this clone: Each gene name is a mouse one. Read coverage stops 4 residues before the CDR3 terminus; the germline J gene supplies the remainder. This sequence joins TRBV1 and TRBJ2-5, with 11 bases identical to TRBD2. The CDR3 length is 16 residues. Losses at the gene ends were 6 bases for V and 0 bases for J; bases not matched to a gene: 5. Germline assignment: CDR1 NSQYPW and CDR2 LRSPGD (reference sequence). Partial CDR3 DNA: TGCACCTGCAGCAGACTGGGGGGGGTTAACCAAGAC. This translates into CTCSRLGGVNQD. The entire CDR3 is CTCSRLGGVNQDTQYF.

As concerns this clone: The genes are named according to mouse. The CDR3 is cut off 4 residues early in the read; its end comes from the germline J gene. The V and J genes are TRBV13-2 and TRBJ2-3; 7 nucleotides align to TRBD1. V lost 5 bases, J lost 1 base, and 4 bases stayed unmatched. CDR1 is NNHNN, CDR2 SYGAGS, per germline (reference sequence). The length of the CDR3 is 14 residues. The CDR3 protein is CASGNRGGAETLYF. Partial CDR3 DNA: TGTGCCAGCGGCAACAGGGGTGGTGCAGAA.

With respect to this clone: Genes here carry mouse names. CDR3 DNA (partial): TGTGCCAGCAGTGATTTTGGGGGCTATGCT. This encodes CASSDFGGYA. The entire CDR3 protein is CASSDFGGYAEQFF. The rearrangement uses TRBV13-1 and TRBJ2-1; the D gene is possibly TRBD2 (6 bases). The read falls 4 residues short of the CDR3 end, and the missing part is taken from the germline J gene. Trimming pared 1 base from V and 3 bases from J, leaving 8 bases between. The CDR3 sequence is 14 residues long. Per the germline V gene, CDR1 is NSHNY and CDR2 is SYGAGN.

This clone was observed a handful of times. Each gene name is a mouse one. This CDR3 is CASSPWGSAETLYF. The sequenced part of the CDR3 DNA is TGTGCTAGCAGCCCTTGGGGGAGTGCAGAA. The chain couples TRBV29 to TRBJ2-3; possible D gene TRBD2, 6 bases. With the read ending 4 residues before the CDR3 end, the germline J gene is used to fill in that end. Between the trimmed V and J ends, which lost 6 bases and 0 bases, there was a span of 10 bases. CDR3 length: 14 amino acids. Germline V lookup: CDR1 MSHET, CDR2 SYDVDS.

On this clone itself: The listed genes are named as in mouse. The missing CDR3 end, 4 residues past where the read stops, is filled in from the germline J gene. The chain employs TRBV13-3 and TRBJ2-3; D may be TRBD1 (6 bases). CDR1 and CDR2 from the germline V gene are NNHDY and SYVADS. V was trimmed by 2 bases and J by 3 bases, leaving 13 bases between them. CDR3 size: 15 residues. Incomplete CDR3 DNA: TGTGCCAGCAGTGACCCAGGGGAGGAGGCAGAA. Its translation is CASSDPGEEAE. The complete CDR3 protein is CASSDPGEEAETLYF.

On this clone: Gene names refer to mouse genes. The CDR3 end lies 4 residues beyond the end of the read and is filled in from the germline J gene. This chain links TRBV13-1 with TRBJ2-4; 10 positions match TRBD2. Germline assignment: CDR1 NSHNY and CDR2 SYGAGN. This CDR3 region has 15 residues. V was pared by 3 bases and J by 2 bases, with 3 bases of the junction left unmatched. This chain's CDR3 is CASSVGLGSQNTLYF. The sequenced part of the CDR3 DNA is TGTGCCAGCAGTGTGGGACTGGGGTCTCAAAAC.

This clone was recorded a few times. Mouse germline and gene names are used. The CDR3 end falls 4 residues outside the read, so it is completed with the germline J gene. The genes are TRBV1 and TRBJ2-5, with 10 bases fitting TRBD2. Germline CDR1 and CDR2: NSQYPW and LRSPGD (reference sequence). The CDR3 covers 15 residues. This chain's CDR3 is CTCSARWGGEDTQYF. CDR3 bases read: TGCACCTGCAGTGCTCGCTGGGGGGGCGAAGAC.

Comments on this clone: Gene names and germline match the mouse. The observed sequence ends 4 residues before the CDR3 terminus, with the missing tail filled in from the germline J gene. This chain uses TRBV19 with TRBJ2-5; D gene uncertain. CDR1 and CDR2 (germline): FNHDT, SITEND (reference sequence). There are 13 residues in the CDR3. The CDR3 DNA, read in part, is TGTGCCAGCAGTATAAGGTCAGAAGAC. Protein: CASSIRSED. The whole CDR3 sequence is CASSIRSEDTQYF.

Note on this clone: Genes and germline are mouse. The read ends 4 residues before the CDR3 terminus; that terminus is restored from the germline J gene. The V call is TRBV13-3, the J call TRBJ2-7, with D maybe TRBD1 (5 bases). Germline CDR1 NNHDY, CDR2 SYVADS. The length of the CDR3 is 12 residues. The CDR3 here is CASKGHLYEQYF. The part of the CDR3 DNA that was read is TGTGCCAGCAAAGGACACTTATAT.

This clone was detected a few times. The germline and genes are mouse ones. CDR3 in amino acids: CASSDEHLSNERLFF. CDR3 DNA (partial): TGTGCCAGCAGTGATGAACATCTTTCCAACGAA. The chain links TRBV13-1 to TRBJ1-4; no reliable D call. The CDR3 is cut off 4 residues early in the read; its end comes from the germline J gene. The germline V gene encodes CDR1 NSHNY and CDR2 SYGAGN. Trimming shortened V by 0 bases and J by 0 bases, and 6 bases separated the two germline ends. This CDR3 has 15 amino acids.

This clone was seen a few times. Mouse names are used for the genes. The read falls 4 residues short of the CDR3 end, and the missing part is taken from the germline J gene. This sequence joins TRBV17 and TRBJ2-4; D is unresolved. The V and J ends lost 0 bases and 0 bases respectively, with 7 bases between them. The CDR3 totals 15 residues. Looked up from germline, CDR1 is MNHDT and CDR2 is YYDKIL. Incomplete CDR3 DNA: TGTGCTAGCAGTAGAGATGGCAGGAGTCAAAAC. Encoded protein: CASSRDGRSQN. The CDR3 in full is CASSRDGRSQNTLYF.

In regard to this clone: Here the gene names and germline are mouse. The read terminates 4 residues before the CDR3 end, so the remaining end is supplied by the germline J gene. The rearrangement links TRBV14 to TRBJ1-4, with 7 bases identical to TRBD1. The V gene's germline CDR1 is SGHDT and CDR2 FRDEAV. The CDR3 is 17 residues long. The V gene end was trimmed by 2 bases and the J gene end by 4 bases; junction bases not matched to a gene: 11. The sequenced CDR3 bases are TGTGCCAGCAGTTTAGGCCAGGGGGTGAGGTTCAACGAA. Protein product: CASSLGQGVRFNE. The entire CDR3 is CASSLGQGVRFNERLFF. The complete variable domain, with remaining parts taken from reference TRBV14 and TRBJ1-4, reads EAGVTQSPRYAVLQEGQAVSFWCDPISGHDTLYWYQQPRDQGPQLLVYFRDEAVIDNSQLPSDRFSAVRPKGTNSTLKIQSAKQGDTATYLCASSLGQGVRFNERLFFGHGTKLSVL.

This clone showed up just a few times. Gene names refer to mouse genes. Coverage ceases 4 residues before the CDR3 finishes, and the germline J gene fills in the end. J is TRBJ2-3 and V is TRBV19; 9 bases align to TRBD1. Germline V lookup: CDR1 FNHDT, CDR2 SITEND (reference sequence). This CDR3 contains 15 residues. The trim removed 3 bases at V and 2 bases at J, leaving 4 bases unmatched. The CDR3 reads CASSKRTGDAETLYF. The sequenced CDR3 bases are TGTGCCAGCAGTAAGCGGACAGGGGATGCAGAA.

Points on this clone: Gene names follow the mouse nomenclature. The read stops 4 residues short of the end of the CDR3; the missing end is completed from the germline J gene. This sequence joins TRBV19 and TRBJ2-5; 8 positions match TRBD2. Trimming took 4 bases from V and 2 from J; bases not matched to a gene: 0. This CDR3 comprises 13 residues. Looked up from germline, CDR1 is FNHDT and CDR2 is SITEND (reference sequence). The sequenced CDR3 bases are TGTGCCAGCAGTGACTGGGGCCAAGAC. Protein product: CASSDWGQD. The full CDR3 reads CASSDWGQDTQYF.

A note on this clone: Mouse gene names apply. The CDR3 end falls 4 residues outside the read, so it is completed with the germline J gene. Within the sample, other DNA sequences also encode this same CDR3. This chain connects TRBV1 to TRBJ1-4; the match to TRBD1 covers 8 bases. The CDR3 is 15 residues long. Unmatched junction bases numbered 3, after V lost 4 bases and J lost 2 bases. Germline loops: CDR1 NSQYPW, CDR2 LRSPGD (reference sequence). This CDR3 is CTCSGDRGSNERLFF. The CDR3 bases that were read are TGCACCTGCAGTGGAGACAGGGGATCCAACGAA. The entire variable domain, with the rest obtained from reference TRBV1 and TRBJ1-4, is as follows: VTLLEQNPRWRLVPRGQAVNLRCILKNSQYPWMSWYQQDLQKQLQWLFTLRSPGDKEVKSLPGADYLATRVTDTELRLQVANMSQGRTLYCTCSGDRGSNERLFFGHGTKLSVL.

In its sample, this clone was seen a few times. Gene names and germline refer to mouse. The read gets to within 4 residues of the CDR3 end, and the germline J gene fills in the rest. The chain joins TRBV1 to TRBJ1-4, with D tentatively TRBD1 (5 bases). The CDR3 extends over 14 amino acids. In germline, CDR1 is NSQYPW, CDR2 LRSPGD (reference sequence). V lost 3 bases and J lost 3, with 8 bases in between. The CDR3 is CTCSAQDTNERLFF. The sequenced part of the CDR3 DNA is TGCACCTGCAGTGCTCAGGACACCAACGAA.

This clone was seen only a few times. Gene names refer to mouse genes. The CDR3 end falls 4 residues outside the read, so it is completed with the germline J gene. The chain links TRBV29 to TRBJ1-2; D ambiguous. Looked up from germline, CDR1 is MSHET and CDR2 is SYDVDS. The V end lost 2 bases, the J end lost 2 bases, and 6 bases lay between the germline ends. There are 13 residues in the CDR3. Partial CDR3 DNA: TGTGCTAGCAGTTTACAGGAGAACTCC. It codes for CASSLQENS. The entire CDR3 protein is CASSLQENSDYTF.

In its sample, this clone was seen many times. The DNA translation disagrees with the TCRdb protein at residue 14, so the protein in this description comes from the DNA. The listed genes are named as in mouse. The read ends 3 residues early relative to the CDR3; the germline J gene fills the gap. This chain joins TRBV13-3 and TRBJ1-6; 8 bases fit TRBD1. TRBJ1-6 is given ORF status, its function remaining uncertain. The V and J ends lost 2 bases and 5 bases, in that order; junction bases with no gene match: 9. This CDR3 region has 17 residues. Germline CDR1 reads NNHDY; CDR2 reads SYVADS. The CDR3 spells CASSDGPGGANNSPLYF. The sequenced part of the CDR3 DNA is TGTGCCAGCAGTGACGGGCCAGGGGGCGCGAATAATTCGCCC.

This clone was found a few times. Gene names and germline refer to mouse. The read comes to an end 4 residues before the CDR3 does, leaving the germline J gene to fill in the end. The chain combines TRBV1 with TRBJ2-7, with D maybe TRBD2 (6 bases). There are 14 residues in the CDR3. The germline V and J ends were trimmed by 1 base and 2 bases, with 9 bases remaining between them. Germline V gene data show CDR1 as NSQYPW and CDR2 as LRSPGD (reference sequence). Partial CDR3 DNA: TGCACCTGCAGTGCAGCGCTGGGGACCTAT. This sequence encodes CTCSAALGTY. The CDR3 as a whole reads CTCSAALGTYEQYF.

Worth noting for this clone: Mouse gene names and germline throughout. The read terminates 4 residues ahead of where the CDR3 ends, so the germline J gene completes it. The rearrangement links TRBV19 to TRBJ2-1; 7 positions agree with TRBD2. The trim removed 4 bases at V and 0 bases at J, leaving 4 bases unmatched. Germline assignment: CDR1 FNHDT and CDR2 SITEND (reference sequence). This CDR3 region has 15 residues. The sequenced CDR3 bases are TGTGCCAGCAGTCCGACTGGGAATAACTATGCT. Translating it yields CASSPTGNNYA. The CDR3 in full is CASSPTGNNYAEQFF.

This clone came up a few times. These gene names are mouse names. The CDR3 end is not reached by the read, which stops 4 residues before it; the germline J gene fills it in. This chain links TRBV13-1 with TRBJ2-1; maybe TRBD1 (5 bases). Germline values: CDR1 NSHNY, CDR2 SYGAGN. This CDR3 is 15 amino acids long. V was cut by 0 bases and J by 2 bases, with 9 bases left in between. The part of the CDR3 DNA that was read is TGTGCCAGCAGTGATGCTCAGGGAGACTATGCT. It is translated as CASSDAQGDYA. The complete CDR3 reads CASSDAQGDYAEQFF.

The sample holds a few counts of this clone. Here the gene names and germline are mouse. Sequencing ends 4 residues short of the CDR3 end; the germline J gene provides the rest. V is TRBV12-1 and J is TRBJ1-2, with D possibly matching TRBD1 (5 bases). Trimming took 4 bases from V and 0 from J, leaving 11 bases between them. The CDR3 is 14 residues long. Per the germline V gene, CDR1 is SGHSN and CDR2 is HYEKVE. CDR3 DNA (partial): TGTGCCAGCTCCCGGACAAGTGCAAACTCC. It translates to CASSRTSANS. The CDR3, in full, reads CASSRTSANSDYTF.

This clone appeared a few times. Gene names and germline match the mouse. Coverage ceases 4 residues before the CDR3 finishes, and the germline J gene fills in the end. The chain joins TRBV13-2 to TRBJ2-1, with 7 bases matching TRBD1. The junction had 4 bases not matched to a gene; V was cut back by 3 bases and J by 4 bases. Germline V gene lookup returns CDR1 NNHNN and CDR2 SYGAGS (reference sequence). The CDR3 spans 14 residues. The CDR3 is CASGATGDYAEQFF. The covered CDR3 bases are TGTGCCAGCGGTGCCACAGGGGATTATGCT.

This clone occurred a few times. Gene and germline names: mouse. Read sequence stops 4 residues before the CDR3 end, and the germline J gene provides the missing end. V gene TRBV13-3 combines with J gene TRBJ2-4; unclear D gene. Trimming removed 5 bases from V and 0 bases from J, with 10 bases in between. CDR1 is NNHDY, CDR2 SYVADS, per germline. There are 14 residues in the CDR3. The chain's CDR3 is CASSPSTSQNTLYF. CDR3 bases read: TGTGCCAGCAGCCCATCAACTAGTCAAAAC.

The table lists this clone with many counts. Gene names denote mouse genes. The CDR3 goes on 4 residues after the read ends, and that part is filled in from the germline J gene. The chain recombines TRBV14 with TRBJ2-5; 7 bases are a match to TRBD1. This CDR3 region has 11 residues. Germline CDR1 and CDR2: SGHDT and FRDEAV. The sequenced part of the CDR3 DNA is TGTGCCAGCAGACAGGGGGAC. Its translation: CASRQGD. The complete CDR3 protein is CASRQGDTQYF.

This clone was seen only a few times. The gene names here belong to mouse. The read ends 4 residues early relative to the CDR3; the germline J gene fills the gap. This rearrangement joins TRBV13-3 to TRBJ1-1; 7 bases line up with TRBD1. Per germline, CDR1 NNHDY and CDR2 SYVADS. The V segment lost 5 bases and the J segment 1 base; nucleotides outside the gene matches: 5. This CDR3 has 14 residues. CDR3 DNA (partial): TGTGCCAGCAGGACAGGGAGTTGGAACACA. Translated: CASRTGSWNT. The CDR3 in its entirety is CASRTGSWNTEVFF.